Reported below is one T cell receptor beta chain. Its antigen is as yet unknown. The data originate from a study of CD8 T cells in Susac syndrome. Whole-study findings and limits: As acknowledged by the study, its TCR sequencing and HLA analysis included a relatively small number of individuals.

The germline V and J ends were trimmed by 2 bases and 8 bases, with 8 bases remaining between them. CDR1 and CDR2 from the germline V gene are SGHKS and YYEKEE (reference sequence). The CDR3 is 11 residues long. Reverse transcription of 0.5 to 1 ug RNA used random hexamers. Amplification of the TCR beta CDR3 was carried out by immunoSEQ multiplex PCR, which spanned a total of 54 Vbeta and 13 Jbeta segments. TCRdb reprocessed the immunoSEQ multiplex PCR reads via MiXCR and lists one record per CDR3 protein. The sample gives roughly 300,000 distinct CDR3 sequences, 70% to 90% of which show up once; around 0.12% is in the top ten. From blood CD8+ and CD4+ T cells, TCR beta sequences were generated. In the multiple sclerosis control group, patients were treatment-naive and had stable or active relapsing-remitting disease.

The sample consisted of CD8+ T cells from PBMCs. This receptor was obtained from a human donor with multiple sclerosis. The chain joins TRBV5-5 to TRBJ2-7, with D perhaps matching TRBD2 (6 bases). The CDR3 DNA reads as TGTGCCAGCAGCTTTGGAGGGCAGCAGTACTTC. This translates into CASSFGGQQYF.